One and the same sample provided the 7 T cell receptor beta chains below, sequenced in a study of OX40 agonist ivuxolimab in advanced cancers. The method was immunoSEQ multiplex PCR; TCRdb's version includes in-frame clones alone and lacks a portion of them. This sample has fewer than 40,000 clones, with approximately 89% found just once. This material consisted of CD4+ or CD8+ T cells sorted from blood, taken in a trial of the OX40 agonist ivuxolimab. These TCRs come from an adult with an advanced solid tumor such as melanoma, head and neck, liver or kidney cancer.

The chain is built from TRBV7-3 and TRBJ2-6; 8 bases match TRBD1. The CDR3 has 17 amino acids. Germline V gene sequence: CDR1 SGHTA, CDR2 FQGTGA. V lost 5 bases, J lost 0 bases, and 6 bases stayed unmatched. This CDR3 reads CASSADRVGSGANVLTF. The CDR3 nucleotides are TGTGCCAGCAGCGCGGACAGGGTAGGCTCTGGGGCCAACGTCCTGACTTTC.

The CDR3 sequence is CASTALPGELFF. Here the CDR3 DNA reads TGTGCCAGCACTGCGCTGCCCGGGGAGCTGTTTTTT. This chain joins TRBV27 and TRBJ2-2; D is undetermined. The V gene lost 7 bases and the J gene lost 6 bases, with 9 bases spanning the gap. CDR3 length equals 12 residues. The germline gives CDR1 MNHEY, CDR2 SMNVEV (reference sequence).

This chain links TRBV28 with TRBJ2-7; unclear D gene. This CDR3 has 13 amino acids. The germline CDR1 and CDR2 sequences are MDHEN and SYDVKM. Trimming left V 3 bases short and J 7 bases short, with 13 bases between. The CDR3 loop reads CASSLGRFGEQYF. The CDR3 region has the DNA TGTGCCAGCAGTTTGGGCAGGTTCGGGGAGCAGTACTTC.

The genes are TRBV7-3 and TRBJ2-2, with 7 bases identical to TRBD2. The CDR3 length is 16 residues. Germline-derived CDR1 and CDR2 are SGHTA and FQGTGA. Losses at the gene ends were 5 bases for V and 4 bases for J; bases not matched to a gene: 10. The CDR3 DNA sequence: TGTGCCAGCAGCCCTAGCGGTGGGATGTTCACCGGGGAGCTGTTTTTT. Translating gives CASSPSGGMFTGELFF. Filled out from reference TRBV7-3 and TRBJ2-2, the complete variable domain reads GAGVSQTPSNKVTEKGKYVELRCDPISGHTALYWYRQSLGQGPEFLIYFQGTGAADDSGLPNDRFFAVRPEGSVSTLKIQRTERGDSAVYLCASSPSGGMFTGELFFGEGSRLTVL.

The chain joins TRBV9 to TRBJ2-3; D is possibly TRBD1 or TRBD2 (5 bases each). There are 16 residues in the CDR3. Germline V gene lookup returns CDR1 SGDLS and CDR2 YYNGEE. Trimming took off 2 bases at V and 2 bases at J, with 15 bases between the two ends. The CDR3 DNA reads TGTGCCAGCAGCGTCTCTGGGGGTACAGCCACAGATACGCAGTATTTT. Its protein is CASSVSGGTATDTQYF.

V is TRBV2 and J is TRBJ2-2; no firm D call. V was pared by 2 bases and J by 3 bases, with 7 bases between. The CDR3 consists of 14 residues. CDR1 is SNHLY, CDR2 FYNNEI, per germline. The CDR3 DNA sequence: TGTGCCAGCAGTGAATTCCTAGACACCGGGGAGCTGTTTTTT. Protein product: CASSEFLDTGELFF. Based on the CDR3 plus reference TRBV2 and TRBJ2-2, the full variable domain is EPEVTQTPSHQVTQMGQEVILRCVPISNHLYFYWYRQILGQKVEFLVSFYNNEISEKSEIFDDQFSVERPDGSNFTLKIRSTKLEDSAMYFCASSEFLDTGELFFGEGSRLTVL.

The V call is TRBV19, the J call TRBJ2-5; no clear D gene. Trimming stripped 3 bases from V and 2 bases from J, with 7 bases between. CDR1 and CDR2 (germline): LNHDA, SQIVND (reference sequence). This CDR3 spans 13 amino acids. CDR3 loop: CASSILAQETQYF. The CDR3 DNA is TGTGCCAGTAGTATTCTGGCGCAAGAGACCCAGTACTTC.